Listed here is a single TCR beta chain. The antigen is not known. PCR involved 60 Vbeta and 13 Jbeta primers. Assay used: immunoSEQ multiplex PCR; TCRdb lists only in-frame clones, some missing. The table lists some 170,000 clones, about 75% of them singletons. The data derive from a study of cytomegalovirus exposure and HLA in healthy donors. Among the donors, all were healthy bone marrow donors. Study observations and caveats: The study had only CMV serostatus as immune exposure information. For most TCR beta V segments, an earlier analysis put the productive rate at about 90% or about 30% of the time. The authors later found most CMV-associated TCR beta chains appeared HLA-restricted.

This CDR3 has 15 amino acids. The V segment lost 2 bases and the J segment 0 bases; nucleotides outside the gene matches: 4. Germline V CDR1 and CDR2: SNHLY, FYNNEI. The chain uses TRBV2 and TRBJ2-7; 7 bases map to TRBD2. Sequenced material: PBMCs. The TCR sequence derives from a man between 40 and 49 years old in good health and CMV-seropositive. As DNA, the CDR3 is TGTGCCAGCAGTGAATCTCTAGCGGACTCCTACGAGCAGTACTTC. It encodes CASSESLADSYEQYF.